Shown below are 17 T cell receptor beta chains from a single sample sequenced in a study of cytomegalovirus exposure and HLA in healthy donors. Profiling relied on immunoSEQ multiplex PCR, and the TCRdb table lists in-frame clones only, not all of them. The data show about 280,000 clones, 88% seen once. Source material: PBMCs. All receptors come from a young woman in good health and CMV-seronegative.

The J gene is TRBJ1-1, the V gene TRBV28; weak D call: TRBD1 (5 bases). This CDR3 spans 16 amino acids. The germline V gene has CDR1 MDHEN and CDR2 SYDVKM. The V gene lost 1 base and the J gene lost 0 bases, with 12 bases spanning the gap. CDR3 in amino acids: CASSLSRGVMNTEAFF. CDR3 DNA: TGTGCCAGCAGTTTATCCCGGGGGGTAATGAACACTGAAGCTTTCTTT.

V is TRBV6-5 and J is TRBJ1-5; 8 bases line up with TRBD1. The V gene's germline CDR1 is MNHEY and CDR2 SVGAGI. The CDR3 is 15 residues long. With 6 bases clipped from V and 6 bases from J, the junction kept 10 bases outside the gene matches. The CDR3 region has the DNA TGTGCCAGCAGCTCCGGACAGGGAGGTGTTCAGCCCCAGCATTTT. This sequence encodes CASSSGQGGVQPQHF.

The sample holds a few counts of this clone. The chain is built from TRBV5-1 and TRBJ1-1, with a tentative D call TRBD1 (6 bases). Germline CDR1 reads SGHRS; CDR2 reads YFSETQ. The CDR3 contains 15 residues. Trimming took off 5 bases at V and 3 bases at J, with 17 bases between the two ends. The CDR3 protein is CASSAGVNIHTEAFF. DNA of the CDR3: TGCGCCAGCAGTGCAGGGGTAAATATTCACACTGAAGCTTTCTTT.

This CDR3 is CASSADPGTGNEQYF. CDR3 in DNA: TGTGCCAGCAGCGCAGACCCCGGGACAGGGAACGAGCAGTACTTC. The chain combines TRBV7-6 with TRBJ2-7; 9 nucleotides match TRBD1. Per the germline V gene, CDR1 is SGHVS and CDR2 is FNYEAQ. Losses at the gene ends were 5 bases for V and 5 bases for J; bases not matched to a gene: 10. This CDR3 is built from 15 residues.

This chain connects TRBV11-2 to TRBJ2-1; 10 positions match TRBD2. The CDR3 runs to 16 residues. CDR1 and CDR2 from the germline V gene are SGHAT and FQNNGV. V lost 5 bases to trimming and J lost 7 bases; unmatched junction nucleotides: 11. CDR3 residues: CASSQYTSGIGNEQFF. The CDR3, as DNA: TGTGCCAGCAGCCAGTACACTAGCGGGATTGGGAATGAGCAGTTCTTC.

This rearrangement joins TRBV5-4 to TRBJ2-5; maybe TRBD1 (5 bases). The CDR3 runs 15 residues. Deletions cut 4 bases from V and 1 base from J, with 14 bases between. CDR1 and CDR2 (germline): SGHNT, YYREEE (reference sequence). The CDR3 nucleotides read TGTGCCAGCAGCCCCCATGAAGGGGTCCAAGAGACCCAGTACTTC. Protein sequence: CASSPHEGVQETQYF.

V is TRBV5-6 and J is TRBJ1-3; D unclear. The CDR3 is 14 residues long. Trimming left V 2 bases short and J 0 bases short, with 6 bases between. CDR1 is SGHDT, CDR2 YYEEEE, per germline. This CDR3 reads CASSFRSSGNTIYF. CDR3 in DNA: TGTGCCAGCAGCTTTCGTAGCTCTGGAAACACCATATATTTT.

The chain joins TRBV5-6 to TRBJ2-5, with 7 bases that match TRBD2. Germline V lookup: CDR1 SGHDT, CDR2 YYEEEE. The CDR3 sequence is 14 residues long. Losses at the gene ends were 2 bases for V and 2 bases for J; bases not matched to a gene: 3. The CDR3 DNA sequence: TGTGCCAGCAGCTTTCTAGCGGCTCAAGAGACCCAGTACTTC. Its translation: CASSFLAAQETQYF.

In its sample, this clone was seen a few times. This chain connects TRBV28 to TRBJ1-4; 9 nucleotides align to TRBD1. Per germline, CDR1 MDHEN and CDR2 SYDVKM. The length of the CDR3 is 15 residues. Trimming cost V 2 bases and J 7 bases; bases outside gene matches: 5. For the CDR3, the DNA is TGTGCCAGCAGTTTACCGGGGACAGGGCGTGAAAAACTGTTTTTT. Translated: CASSLPGTGREKLFF.

This chain joins TRBV21-1 and TRBJ2-7; TRBD1 is taken as the D call from the table, unchecked against the DNA. TRBV21-1 is labeled a pseudogene. The CDR3 has 14 amino acids. The CDR3 sequence: CASNKDNETYEQYF. DNA for the CDR3: TGTGCCAGCAATAAGGACAATGAAACCTACGAGCAGTACTTC.

V usage is TRBV7-2 and J usage is TRBJ2-7; TRBD2 matches 9 bases. Germline lookup yields CDR1 SGHTA and CDR2 FQGNSA. CDR3 length: 15 amino acids. The V and J ends lost 7 bases and 9 bases, in that order; junction bases with no gene match: 16. CDR3 region: CASNERRASGNGQYF. As DNA, the CDR3 is TGTGCCAGCAACGAACGCCGGGCTAGCGGGAACGGGCAGTACTTC.

The chain uses TRBV6-1 and TRBJ1-5; 8 nucleotides agree with TRBD1. Germline loops: CDR1 MNHNS, CDR2 SASEGT. This CDR3 spans 13 amino acids. Trimming took 6 bases from V and 2 from J; bases not matched to a gene: 0. CDR3 in DNA: TGTGCCAGCAGGACAGGGGGCAATCAGCCCCAGCATTTT. Amino acids: CASRTGGNQPQHF.

This clone came up once. CDR3 protein: CASTLAVSTDTQYF. In DNA, the CDR3 is TGTGCCAGCACCTTAGCGGTTAGCACAGATACGCAGTATTTT. V and J are TRBV2 and TRBJ2-3; tentatively, D is TRBD2 (6 bases). Trimming removed 7 bases from V and 0 bases from J, with 11 bases in between. The CDR3 runs 14 residues. The germline CDR1 and CDR2 sequences are SNHLY and FYNNEI. Looking up the rest from reference TRBV2 and TRBJ2-3 gives the full variable domain: EPEVTQTPSHQVTQMGQEVILRCVPISNHLYFYWYRQILGQKVEFLVSFYNNEISEKSEIFDDQFSVERPDGSNFTLKIRSTKLEDSAMYFCASTLAVSTDTQYFGPGTRLTVL.

This clone appeared once. This chain connects TRBV15 to TRBJ1-1; D call uncertain. This CDR3 has 15 amino acids. Trimming removed 1 base from V and 0 bases from J, with 9 bases in between. Germline V gene data show CDR1 as LNHNV and CDR2 as YYDKDF (reference sequence). The CDR3 bases are TGTGCCACCAGCAGAGGGTCCGAGCTGAACACTGAAGCTTTCTTT. This gives the protein CATSRGSELNTEAFF.

The rearrangement links TRBV10-1 to TRBJ2-1; 12 bases line up with TRBD2. V dropped 5 bases and J dropped 8; count of bases not matched to a gene: 7. The CDR3 totals 15 residues. CDR1 WNHNN and CDR2 SYGVQD come from the germline V gene (reference sequence). The CDR3 region has the DNA TGCGCCAGCAGTAGACTAGCGGGAGCAGTGGATGAGCAGTTCTTC. Its translation is CASSRLAGAVDEQFF.

V is TRBV9 and J is TRBJ2-5; D not resolved. CDR1 and CDR2 from the germline V gene are SGDLS and YYNGEE. Trimming left V 1 base short and J 2 bases short, with 15 bases between. This CDR3 has 16 residues. CDR3 in amino acids: CASSVTSRTAQETQYF. The CDR3 DNA follows: TGTGCCAGCAGCGTAACCTCCCGAACTGCACAAGAGACCCAGTACTTC.

This clone occurred once. J is TRBJ2-1 and V is TRBV19, with TRBD1 as a possible D gene (7 bases). Germline lookup yields CDR1 LNHDA and CDR2 SQIVND (reference sequence). V dropped 4 bases and J dropped 5 bases, with 15 bases sitting between them. This CDR3 is built from 15 residues. The CDR3 region has the DNA TGTGCCAGTAGTAATGGAGGGGGCAGGCACAATGAGCAGTTCTTC. It specifies CASSNGGGRHNEQFF. The full variable domain, its missing parts supplied by reference TRBV19 and TRBJ2-1, is DGGITQSPKYLFRKEGQNVTLSCEQNLNHDAMYWYRQDPGQGLRLIYYSQIVNDFQKGDIAEGYSVSREKKESFPLTVTSAQKNPTAFYLCASSNGGGRHNEQFFGPGTRLTVL.